Listed below are T cell receptor beta chains from one sample, sequenced in a study of blood T cell repertoires in COVID-19. Sequencing used immunoSEQ multiplex PCR; TCRdb keeps in-frame clones, though not all of them. Of tens of thousands of clones in the sample, 80% to 85% were seen once. The specimen was peripheral blood. Receptor source: a woman aged 55-69 years with acute or convalescent COVID-19. The CDR3 runs from the conserved cysteine through the conserved F or W. Each record gives: V gene, J gene, D gene, clone size, CDR3 DNA, CDR3 protein. A D gene is named only where the DNA matches it firmly. Expanded clones are given a class, and other clones once, few, many or no size at all.

v_call: TRBV5-1
j_call: TRBJ2-3
d_call: TRBD2
clone_size: NA
cdr3_nt: TGCGCCAGCAGCCCCCGACTAGCGGGGGGGAGCACAGATACGCAGTATTTT
cdr3_aa: CASSPRLAGGSTDTQYF

v_call: TRBV7-9
j_call: TRBJ1-6
d_call: NA
clone_size: NA
cdr3_nt: TGTGCCAGCAGCTTGGGAGTCTCACCCCTCCACTTT
cdr3_aa: CASSLGVSPLHF

v_call: TRBV6-1
j_call: TRBJ1-1
d_call: TRBD1
clone_size: NA
cdr3_nt: TGTGCCAGCAGTGAAGGGTTGAGTGGGACAGGGGACACTGAAGCTTTCTTT
cdr3_aa: CASSEGLSGTGDTEAFF

v_call: TRBV5-5
j_call: TRBJ2-1
d_call: TRBD2
clone_size: NA
cdr3_nt: TGTGCCAGCAGCTCTCTAGCGGGGGCGTTCCCTGGGGGGCAGTTCTTC
cdr3_aa: CASSSLAGAFPGGQFF

v_call: TRBV10-1
j_call: TRBJ1-1
d_call: TRBD1
clone_size: few
cdr3_nt: TGCGCCAGCAGTGAGTCCGGGACAGCAAACACTGAAGCTTTCTTT
cdr3_aa: CASSESGTANTEAFF

v_call: TRBV7-3
j_call: TRBJ2-7
d_call: TRBD1
clone_size: NA
cdr3_nt: TGTGCCAGCAGCCTAACTGTGGGACAGGCCTACGAGCAGTACTTC
cdr3_aa: CASSLTVGQAYEQYF

v_call: TRBV7-6
j_call: TRBJ2-1
d_call: TRBD2
clone_size: NA
cdr3_nt: TGTGCCAGCAGCTCCACGGGAGGGGGGGGTCCGGGTGAGCAGTTCTTC
cdr3_aa: CASSSTGGGGPGEQFF

v_call: TRBV6-1
j_call: TRBJ1-1
d_call: NA
clone_size: NA
cdr3_nt: TGTGCCAGCAGTGACAGGGATAAAAGTGAAGCTTTCTTT
cdr3_aa: CASSDRDKSEAFF

v_call: TRBV5-4
j_call: TRBJ2-7
d_call: NA
clone_size: few
cdr3_nt: TGTGCCAGCAGCGTGGGGGGCGGGGGAGCTTACGAGCAGTACTTC
cdr3_aa: CASSVGGGGAYEQYF

v_call: TRBV5-1
j_call: TRBJ1-2
d_call: TRBD1
clone_size: NA
cdr3_nt: TGCGCCAGCAGCATCACCGGGACAGGGGGTGGCTACACCTTC
cdr3_aa: CASSITGTGGGYTF

v_call: TRBV18
j_call: TRBJ2-3
d_call: NA
clone_size: NA
cdr3_nt: TGTGCCAGCTCGTGGGCCGAGGGCTCCGTCGCAGATACGCAGTATTTT
cdr3_aa: CASSWAEGSVADTQYF

v_call: TRBV6-4
j_call: TRBJ1-1
d_call: NA
clone_size: NA
cdr3_nt: TGTGCCAGCAGTCGGGAGGGCGGGGAGACTGAAGCTTTCTTT
cdr3_aa: CASSREGGETEAFF

v_call: TRBV10-3
j_call: TRBJ2-6
d_call: NA
clone_size: NA
cdr3_nt: TGTGCCATCAGTGAGTCAGCGGTCTCTGGGGCCAACGTCCTGACTTTC
cdr3_aa: CAISESAVSGANVLTF

v_call: TRBV9
j_call: TRBJ2-1
d_call: NA
clone_size: NA
cdr3_nt: TGTGCCAGCAGCGTAGAGGGCAGGGGGGACAATGAGCAGTTCTTC
cdr3_aa: CASSVEGRGDNEQFF

v_call: TRBV6-4
j_call: TRBJ2-3
d_call: TRBD2
clone_size: NA
cdr3_nt: TGTGCCAGCAGTGACTCCCTAGCGGGGGGCACAGATACGCAGTATTTT
cdr3_aa: CASSDSLAGGTDTQYF

v_call: TRBV7-6
j_call: TRBJ1-6
d_call: NA
clone_size: once
cdr3_nt: TGTGCCAGCAGCCCCCAGGGGTGGTATAATTCACCCCTCCACTTT
cdr3_aa: CASSPQGWYNSPLHF

v_call: TRBV3-1/TRBV3-2
j_call: TRBJ2-7
d_call: TRBD2
clone_size: NA
cdr3_nt: TGTGCCAGCAGACCTGGGGCTAGCGGGGGAACCTACGAGCAGTACTTC
cdr3_aa: CASRPGASGGTYEQYF

v_call: TRBV25-1
j_call: TRBJ2-7
d_call: NA
clone_size: once
cdr3_nt: TGTGCCAGCCTGGAGGGGGCTAAAAACGAGCAGTACTTC
cdr3_aa: CASLEGAKNEQYF

v_call: TRBV2
j_call: TRBJ2-2
d_call: TRBD2
clone_size: NA
cdr3_nt: TGTGCCAGCAGTGAAGCGCTTCAATTGACTAGCGGGGCCTCGAACACCGGGGAGCTGTTTTTT
cdr3_aa: CASSEALQLTSGASNTGELFF

v_call: TRBV6-1
j_call: TRBJ2-7
d_call: NA
clone_size: NA
cdr3_nt: TGTGCCAGCAGTGAGCGAAGTTCCTACGAGCAGTACTTC
cdr3_aa: CASSERSSYEQYF

v_call: TRBV27
j_call: TRBJ1-1
d_call: NA
clone_size: NA
cdr3_nt: TGTGCCAGCAGTTCCTTGGCTAACACTGAAGCTTTCTTT
cdr3_aa: CASSSLANTEAFF

v_call: TRBV12-3/TRBV12-4
j_call: TRBJ1-3
d_call: NA
clone_size: NA
cdr3_nt: TGTGCCAGTACAGGGAGCTCTGGAAACACCATATATTTT
cdr3_aa: CASTGSSGNTIYF

v_call: TRBV15
j_call: TRBJ2-5
d_call: TRBD2
clone_size: NA
cdr3_nt: TGTGCCACCAGCCATCGACTAGCGGCGTACCAAGAGACCCAGTACTTC
cdr3_aa: CATSHRLAAYQETQYF

v_call: TRBV10-2
j_call: TRBJ1-6
d_call: NA
clone_size: once
cdr3_nt: TGCGCCAGCCGATCGACAGTCGATTCACCCCTCCACTTT
cdr3_aa: CASRSTVDSPLHF

v_call: TRBV11-2
j_call: TRBJ1-3
d_call: NA
clone_size: once
cdr3_nt: TGTGCCAGCAGCTCATCCGGTGGCTCTGGAAACACCATATATTTT
cdr3_aa: CASSSSGGSGNTIYF

v_call: TRBV5-5
j_call: TRBJ1-4
d_call: NA
clone_size: NA
cdr3_nt: TGTGCCAGCAGCTTGGCTCAGGCAACTAATGAAAAACTGTTTTTT
cdr3_aa: CASSLAQATNEKLFF

v_call: TRBV3-1/TRBV3-2
j_call: TRBJ2-2
d_call: TRBD2
clone_size: NA
cdr3_nt: TGTGCCAGCAGCCGGACTAGCGGGGGGACGAACACCGGGGAGCTGTTTTTT
cdr3_aa: CASSRTSGGTNTGELFF

v_call: TRBV7-2
j_call: TRBJ1-5
d_call: NA
clone_size: NA
cdr3_nt: TGTGCCAGCAGCTCACAGTCTAGCAATCAGCCCCAGCATTTT
cdr3_aa: CASSSQSSNQPQHF

v_call: TRBV19
j_call: TRBJ2-3
d_call: NA
clone_size: NA
cdr3_nt: TGTGCCAGTAGTATGGGAGGCGGATACACAGATACGCAGTATTTT
cdr3_aa: CASSMGGGYTDTQYF

v_call: TRBV6-1
j_call: TRBJ1-4
d_call: NA
clone_size: few
cdr3_nt: TGTGCCAGCAGTGAAAGTTCGGGATTACTCAAAGGTGAAAAACTGTTTTTT
cdr3_aa: CASSESSGLLKGEKLFF

v_call: TRBV6-5
j_call: TRBJ1-5
d_call: NA
clone_size: once
cdr3_nt: TGTGCCAGCAGCCCCCGTCGGGGCAATCAGCCCCAGCATTTT
cdr3_aa: CASSPRRGNQPQHF

v_call: TRBV29-1
j_call: TRBJ1-1
d_call: NA
clone_size: NA
cdr3_nt: TGCAGCGTTGAGGGAGGGGCCCTGAACACTGAAGCTTTCTTT
cdr3_aa: CSVEGGALNTEAFF

v_call: TRBV7-9
j_call: TRBJ2-1
d_call: NA
clone_size: NA
cdr3_nt: TGTGCCAGCAGCCCTACCACCGGGTCGGGTGAGCAGTTCTTC
cdr3_aa: CASSPTTGSGEQFF

v_call: TRBV7-9
j_call: TRBJ1-5
d_call: NA
clone_size: NA
cdr3_nt: TGTGCCAGCAGCTTATGGTCGGGGGATAGCAATCAGCCCCAGCATTTT
cdr3_aa: CASSLWSGDSNQPQHF

v_call: TRBV7-3
j_call: TRBJ2-1
d_call: TRBD2
clone_size: once
cdr3_nt: TGTGCCAGCAGCTTAACGCCTAGCGGGGGGGCCACTGAGCAGTTCTTC
cdr3_aa: CASSLTPSGGATEQFF

v_call: TRBV19
j_call: TRBJ1-1
d_call: NA
clone_size: NA
cdr3_nt: TGTGCCAGTAGTATTAAAAGGGGAGGCACTGAAGCTTTCTTT
cdr3_aa: CASSIKRGGTEAFF

v_call: TRBV6-1
j_call: TRBJ1-5
d_call: NA
clone_size: NA
cdr3_nt: TGTGCCAGCAGTGAAGCGCTTCAGGGTCAGCCCCAGCATTTT
cdr3_aa: CASSEALQGQPQHF

v_call: TRBV6-5
j_call: TRBJ2-7
d_call: NA
clone_size: NA
cdr3_nt: TGTGCCAGCAGTTACTCTCCCAACACCTACGAGCAGTACTTC
cdr3_aa: CASSYSPNTYEQYF

v_call: TRBV5-4
j_call: TRBJ1-1
d_call: NA
clone_size: NA
cdr3_nt: TGTGCCAGCAGCTTGGGATGGGAGACTGAAGCTTTCTTT
cdr3_aa: CASSLGWETEAFF

v_call: TRBV19
j_call: TRBJ1-4
d_call: TRBD1
clone_size: NA
cdr3_nt: TGTGCCAGTAGTTTGCAGGGGGCGGGTATCGAAAAACTGTTTTTT
cdr3_aa: CASSLQGAGIEKLFF

v_call: TRBV10-3
j_call: TRBJ2-1
d_call: NA
clone_size: NA
cdr3_nt: TGTGCCATCAAGGCTCACAGCTCCTACAATGAGCAGTTCTTC
cdr3_aa: CAIKAHSSYNEQFF

v_call: TRBV7-3
j_call: TRBJ1-1
d_call: NA
clone_size: NA
cdr3_nt: TGTGCCAGCAGCCCCCCGGGGCGGGGAACGAACACTGAAGCTTTCTTT
cdr3_aa: CASSPPGRGTNTEAFF